A selection of T cell receptor beta chains follows, all from one sample in a study of cytomegalovirus exposure and HLA in healthy donors. This table comes from immunoSEQ multiplex PCR, and its TCRdb copy is limited to in-frame clones, with some not included. The repertoire holds 150,000 to 200,000 clones, with 80% to 90% as singletons. Source material: PBMCs. The receptors were gathered from a young woman in good health and CMV-seropositive. CDR3s include the opening cysteine and the closing phenylalanine or tryptophan. Fields, in order: clone size, D gene, V gene, J gene, CDR3 length, CDR3 DNA, CDR3 protein. A D gene is named only where the DNA matches it firmly. Clone size is stated in some rows and not others, as once, few, many or a class when expanded.

.,.,TRBV28,TRBJ2-7,12,TGTGCCAGCAGTTGGCTTGGCTCCGAGCAGTACTTC,CASSWLGSEQYF
.,TRBD2,TRBV6-5,TRBJ2-7,13,TGTGCCAGCACCTCAGGACTAGCGTTCGAGCAGTACTTC,CASTSGLAFEQYF
few,.,TRBV28,TRBJ1-1,17,TGTGCCAGCAGTTCCCCCTTCGTAGGACACCTGAACACTGAAGCTTTCTTT,CASSSPFVGHLNTEAFF
few,.,TRBV7-2,TRBJ2-3,15,TGTGCCAGCAGCCCCACCCGGTCACTCACAGATACGCAGTATTTT,CASSPTRSLTDTQYF
few,.,TRBV6-6,TRBJ2-7,13,TGTGCCAGCAGTTACCAGGGATTGGGGGAGCAGTACTTC,CASSYQGLGEQYF
.,TRBD2,TRBV7-8,TRBJ2-1,19,TGTGCCAGCAGCTTAGTCCCTAATAACCTAGCGGGGGGGCAGGTTGAGCAGTTCTTC,CASSLVPNNLAGGQVEQFF
.,.,TRBV1,TRBJ2-1,16,TGCACCAGCAGCCAAGGTATCGCGGGGGGGCCCAATGAGCAGTTCTTC,CTSSQGIAGGPNEQFF
.,TRBD1,TRBV27,TRBJ1-2,15,TGTGCCAGCGCGATTTATGGGACAGGGGGCTCTGGCTACACCTTC,CASAIYGTGGSGYTF
.,.,TRBV9,TRBJ2-2,12,TGTGCCAGCAGCGTAGATAACGGGGAGCTGTTTTTT,CASSVDNGELFF
.,TRBD1,TRBV5-5,TRBJ1-2,14,TGTGCCAGCAGCTGGACCGGGACAGGGGAGGGCTACACCTTC,CASSWTGTGEGYTF
few,TRBD2,TRBV5-1,TRBJ2-5,15,TGCGCCAGTCGCCCTAGCGGGGGGGCCGTGGAGACCCAGTACTTC,CASRPSGGAVETQYF
.,TRBD1,TRBV5-1,TRBJ1-5,13,TGCGCCAGCAGCCCGGACAGGGACCAGCCCCAGCATTTT,CASSPDRDQPQHF
.,TRBD1,TRBV5-1,TRBJ1-2,14,TGCGCCAGCAGCCCACGGACAGGGGGTAATGGCTACACCTTC,CASSPRTGGNGYTF
once,.,TRBV4-1,TRBJ1-1,13,TGCGCCAGCAGCCAAGATTCGGGGGAGGCGGCTTTCTTT,CASSQDSGEAAFF
.,TRBD1,TRBV11-2,TRBJ2-7,16,TGTGCCAGCAGCTTATATTTGTGGACAGGGGGCTACGAGCAGTACTTC,CASSLYLWTGGYEQYF
.,.,TRBV2,TRBJ1-6,17,TGTGCCAGCAGCCGAAGGTCCATCATACAGCACAATTCACCCCTCCACTTT,CASSRRSIIQHNSPLHF
once,.,TRBV5-8,TRBJ1-6,13,TGTGCCAGCAGCTCATACAGGGATTCACCCCTCCACTTT,CASSSYRDSPLHF
.,TRBD1,TRBV7-8,TRBJ2-7,14,TGTGCCAGCAGCACCACCGGGACAGCTTACGAGCAGTACTTC,CASSTTGTAYEQYF
.,TRBD1,TRBV9,TRBJ1-3,16,TGTGCCAGCAGCGTAGTGGGACAGCCCTCTGGAAACACCATATATTTT,CASSVVGQPSGNTIYF
.,.,TRBV18,TRBJ2-7,15,TGTGCCAGCTCACCAACCTCGCGGGGACCCTACGAGCAGTACTTC,CASSPTSRGPYEQYF
.,TRBD2,TRBV5-4,TRBJ2-3,16,TGTGCCAGCAGCTTACCCGGGGGACTAAGCACAGATACGCAGTATTTT,CASSLPGGLSTDTQYF
.,.,TRBV14,TRBJ2-5,16,TGTGCCAGCAGCAAAGGCCGGCAGGGGACGCGGGAGACCCAGTACTTC,CASSKGRQGTRETQYF
.,TRBD1,TRBV27,TRBJ1-5,14,TGTGCCAGCAGTTGGACAGGAAGTGGACAGCCCCAGCATTTT,CASSWTGSGQPQHF
.,TRBD1,TRBV5-4,TRBJ2-6,17,TGTGCCAGCAGCTCGGACAGGGCGAGGACTGGGGCCAACGTCCTGACTTTC,CASSSDRARTGANVLTF
once,.,TRBV19,TRBJ1-3,15,TGTGCCAGTAGTATTTGGGGTCCTAGCGGAAACACCATATATTTT,CASSIWGPSGNTIYF
few,.,TRBV6-5,TRBJ1-1,14,TGTGCCAGCAGCCCCAGCAGGACAAACACTGAAGCTTTCTTT,CASSPSRTNTEAFF
.,TRBD1,TRBV5-6,TRBJ1-6,16,TGTGCCAGCAGCTTGGGAACAGGGGGCAATTATTCACCCCTCCACTTT,CASSLGTGGNYSPLHF
.,TRBD1,TRBV27,TRBJ2-2,16,TGTGCCAGCAGTCCCCATGAGGACAGGGCGACCGGGGAGCTGTTTTTT,CASSPHEDRATGELFF
few,.,TRBV7-9,TRBJ2-2,19,TGTGCCAGCAGCCGGCAGGGGTATAGCCCCTCGGTTAACACCGGGGAGCTGTTTTTT,CASSRQGYSPSVNTGELFF
.,.,TRBV18,TRBJ1-1,14,TGTGCCAGCTCACCTATAAATGTGAACACTGAAGCTTTCTTT,CASSPINVNTEAFF
few,TRBD2,TRBV27,TRBJ2-5,17,TGTGCCAGCAGCATCTCGCTAGCGGGGGGCCTACAAGAGACCCAGTACTTC,CASSISLAGGLQETQYF
.,TRBD2,TRBV5-1,TRBJ2-5,15,TGCGCCAGCACCGGGAGGGGTAGGGGGACAGAGACCCAGTACTTC,CASTGRGRGTETQYF
.,TRBD1,TRBV7-6,TRBJ2-7,14,TGTGCCAGCAGCCCAGCAACGACAGGGAACGAGCAGTACTTC,CASSPATTGNEQYF
.,TRBD1,TRBV5-1,TRBJ1-1,15,TGCGCCAGCAGCATCGGACAGGGGGGTACCTTTGAAGCTTTCTTT,CASSIGQGGTFEAFF
.,TRBD1,TRBV7-9,TRBJ2-7,14,TGTGCCAGCAGCTTAGGTGGGACAGTCTACGAGCAGTACTTC,CASSLGGTVYEQYF
once,TRBD1,TRBV7-8,TRBJ1-1,15,TGTGCCAGCAGACAACTGACAGGGAGGAAGACTGAAGCTTTCTTT,CASRQLTGRKTEAFF
.,.,TRBV5-6,TRBJ2-7,13,TGTGCCAGCAGCCTCCGGGACTCCTACGAGCAGTACTTC,CASSLRDSYEQYF
few,.,TRBV5-4,TRBJ1-3,15,TGTGCCAGCAGGGAACAGGGTTTTGCTGGAAACACCATATATTTT,CASREQGFAGNTIYF
.,.,TRBV5-6,TRBJ2-7,15,TGTGCCAGCAGCTTGGGGGCATCCGTATCCTACGAGCAGTACTTC,CASSLGASVSYEQYF
.,.,TRBV23-1,TRBJ2-7,12,TGCGCCAGCAGTCAATCGCGCTACGAGCAGTACTTC,CASSQSRYEQYF
.,.,TRBV11-2,TRBJ2-5,12,TGTGCCAGCAGCTTGGGTGGTGAAGGACTCAACTTC,CASSLGGEGLNF
.,TRBD1,TRBV4-1,TRBJ2-7,17,TGCGCCAGCAGCCGACTCAACCCGGGACAGGGGGCGGGCGAGCAGTACTTC,CASSRLNPGQGAGEQYF
.,TRBD1,TRBV29-1,TRBJ1-6,18,TGCAGCGTGGGACAGGGGGCGCGGCGCACTCTCTATAATTCACCCCTCCACTTT,CSVGQGARRTLYNSPLHF
.,TRBD2,TRBV9,TRBJ2-2,16,TGTGCCAGCAGCGTAGGGGGTAGCGGGGAGGCCGGGGAGCTGTTTTTT,CASSVGGSGEAGELFF
.,.,TRBV7-9,TRBJ1-6,16,TGTGCCAGCAGCCCGCGCGTCTTGAGGAATCGATCACCCCTCCACTTT,CASSPRVLRNRSPLHF
.,TRBD1,TRBV18,TRBJ1-2,17,TGTGCCAGCTCACCGTCAGGGGGCGCCGAAACTAACTATGGCTACACCTTC,CASSPSGGAETNYGYTF
few,.,TRBV29-1,TRBJ2-5,12,TGCAGCGGGGGCAGGGTCCAAGAGACCCAGTACTTC,CSGGRVQETQYF
once,TRBD1,TRBV6-1,TRBJ2-3,13,TGTGCCAGCAGTGACCCTGACAGGGCGACGCAGTATTTT,CASSDPDRATQYF
few,.,TRBV5-6,TRBJ1-1,15,TGTGCCAGCAGCTTCGGGGGGAGAGGAACAACTGAAGCTTTCTTT,CASSFGGRGTTEAFF
once,TRBD1,TRBV30,TRBJ2-1,13,TGTGCCTGGAGCGGCCAGGGGGCCAGTGAGCAGTTCTTC,CAWSGQGASEQFF
.,.,TRBV13,TRBJ1-1,14,TGTGCCAGCAGTTCCCTAACAGCGAACACTGAAGCTTTCTTT,CASSSLTANTEAFF
few,TRBD2,TRBV10-2,TRBJ2-2,16,TGCGCCAGCAGTAATTGGGGGGGTGGACCCAGCCGGGAGCTGTTTTTT,CASSNWGGGPSRELFF
.,.,TRBV19,TRBJ1-1,14,TGTGCCAGTAGTATGGGCGGGGAGAACACTGAAGCTTTCTTT,CASSMGGENTEAFF
.,.,TRBV7-2,TRBJ1-1,13,TGTGCCAGCAGCTTACTTGGAGGGACTGAAGCTTTCTTT,CASSLLGGTEAFF
.,.,TRBV4-1,TRBJ1-1,16,TGCGCCAGCAGCCAAATCAGGAATTTTCTGAACACTGAAGCTTTCTTT,CASSQIRNFLNTEAFF
.,.,TRBV5-1,TRBJ2-7,14,TGCGCCAGCGCCCCCATCAATGGAGCCTACGAGCAGTACTTC,CASAPINGAYEQYF
.,TRBD2,TRBV5-6,TRBJ2-1,19,TGTGCCAGCAGCTCGGAGTTGATTAGCGGGGGGAGCTCCTACAATGAGCAGTTCTTC,CASSSELISGGSSYNEQFF
.,.,TRBV5-6,TRBJ1-2,13,TGTGCCAGCAGCGCGGACATAATCTATGGCTACACCTTC,CASSADIIYGYTF
.,.,TRBV27,TRBJ1-5,15,TGTGCCAGCAGTTACCGCGGATCCGCTGGTCAGCCCCAGCATTTT,CASSYRGSAGQPQHF